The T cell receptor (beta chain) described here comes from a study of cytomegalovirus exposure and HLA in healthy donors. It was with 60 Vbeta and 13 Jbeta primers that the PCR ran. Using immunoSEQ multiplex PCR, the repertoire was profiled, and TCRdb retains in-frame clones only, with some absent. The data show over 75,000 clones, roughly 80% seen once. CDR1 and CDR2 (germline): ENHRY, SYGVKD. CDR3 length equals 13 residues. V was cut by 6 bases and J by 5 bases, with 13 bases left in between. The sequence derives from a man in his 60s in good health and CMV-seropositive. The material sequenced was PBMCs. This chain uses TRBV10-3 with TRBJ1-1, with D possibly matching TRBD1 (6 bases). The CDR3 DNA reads TGTGCCATCAGCGACAGGCCGGAGACTGAAGCTTTCTTT. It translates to CAISDRPETEAFF.